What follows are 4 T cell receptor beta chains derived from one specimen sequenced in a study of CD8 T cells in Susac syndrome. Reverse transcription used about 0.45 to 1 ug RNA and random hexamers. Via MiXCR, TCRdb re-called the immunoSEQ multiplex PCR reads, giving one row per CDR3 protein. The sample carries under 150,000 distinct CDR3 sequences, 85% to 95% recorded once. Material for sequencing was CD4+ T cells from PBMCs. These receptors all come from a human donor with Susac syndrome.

In nucleotides, the CDR3 is TGTGCCAGCAGCCAAGACAGGACCCGCTCCTACGAGCAGTACTTC. Residues: CASSQDRTRSYEQYF. V gene TRBV6-2 or TRBV6-3 combines with J gene TRBJ2-7; perhaps TRBD1 as D (6 bases). The V gene's germline CDR1 is MNHEY and CDR2 SVGEGT. Trimming took off 6 bases at V and 0 bases at J, with 15 bases between the two ends. This CDR3 has 15 amino acids.

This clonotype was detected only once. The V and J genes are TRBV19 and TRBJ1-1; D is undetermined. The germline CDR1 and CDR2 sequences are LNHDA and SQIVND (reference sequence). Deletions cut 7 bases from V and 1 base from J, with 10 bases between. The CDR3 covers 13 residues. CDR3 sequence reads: CASIGQRNTEAFF. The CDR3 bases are TGTGCCAGTATAGGGCAAAGGAACACTGAAGCTTTCTTT.

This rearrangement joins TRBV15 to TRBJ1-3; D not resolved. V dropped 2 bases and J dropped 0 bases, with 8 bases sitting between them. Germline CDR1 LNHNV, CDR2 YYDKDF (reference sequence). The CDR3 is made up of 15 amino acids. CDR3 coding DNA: TGTGCCACCAGCAGAATACACGACTCTGGAAACACCATATATTTT. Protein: CATSRIHDSGNTIYF.

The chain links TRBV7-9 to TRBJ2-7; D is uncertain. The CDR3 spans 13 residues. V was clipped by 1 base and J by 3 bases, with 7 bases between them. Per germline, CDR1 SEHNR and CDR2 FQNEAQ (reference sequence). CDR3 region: CASSLGRRYEQYF. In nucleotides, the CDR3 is TGTGCCAGCAGCTTAGGACGGCGCTACGAGCAGTACTTC.